A single T cell receptor (delta chain) is shown here with its context. This clone is large (0.1 to 1%). What this receptor recognizes is not known. Nothing much larger sits one base from this clone, and base qualities are not available. These data originate in a study of fetal and pediatric gammadelta thymocytes (dated by TCRdb to between 2021 and 2023). Background for the entire study: The bulk gammadelta thymocyte repertoires combined previously published and newly generated, unpublished data and were used to strengthen a single-cell study of gammadelta thymocyte development. Previously published data (refs 27,28) and unpublished data were combined in the bulk gammadelta thymocyte repertoires. To increase subject numbers and strengthen the CDR3 publicity analysis, bulk TCR repertoire data were added. A total of approximately ten subjects, comprising 3 fetal thymus donors and 7 pediatric thymus donors, were covered by the bulk gammadelta thymocyte repertoire set. General study outcomes and caveats: Fetal gammadelta thymocyte repertoires were previously reported to be enriched for TRDV2, TRGV8 and TRGV9 usage, low N additions and public CDR3s compared with post-natal repertoires.

The V and J ends are trimmed by 5 bases and 6 bases, leaving 5 bases between them. From a lookup of the germline V gene, CDR1 and CDR2 are TSWWSYY and QGS. Including the terminal cysteine and phenylalanine, the CDR3 comprises 13 residues. Only the CDR3 part of the read is kept: 39 bases, read in frame from the first base. Sequenced using an Illumina MiSeq. In the original analysis: For publicity analysis, the Vgamma9Vdelta2 and nonVgamma9Vdelta2 bulk CDR3 files of each subject were merged into one combined repertoire per subject. Using base R and dplyr, each CDR3 amino acid sequence was checked across 9 single-cell datasets and nine to eleven bulk repertoires to give a publicity score ranging from 0 to 19. TCRdb called clones from the public reads with CATT, and repeated DNA sequences were later combined into one row. These V and J calls derive from TCRdb rather than the authors' analysis. The sample has just over 1,400 delta-chain clones on record, roughly 9.5% of them singletons. The ten top clones hold roughly 12% of the sample.

Fetal thymuses came from elective pregnancy terminations at roughly 14 to 22 weeks estimated gestational age, performed for socio-psychological reasons in Singapore. All fetuses were judged to be structurally normal by ultrasound prior to termination and by gross morphological examination after termination. Thymocytes were stained with Zombie NIR viability dye plus antibodies to CD3 (UCHT1), TCRgammadelta (11F2), TCRVgamma9 (IMMU360) and TCRVdelta2 (IMMU389). Bulk TRD and TRG CDR3 repertoires were produced separately from sorted Vgamma9Vdelta2 and nonVgamma9Vdelta2 gammadelta thymocytes taken from human fetal and pediatric thymuses. Thymic cell suspensions from fetal and post-natal thymuses were prepared as previously described. NonVgamma9Vdelta2 thymocytes were sorted as CD3+ gammadeltaTCR+ cells lacking the Vgamma9+Vdelta2+ phenotype. A FACS Aria III cell sorter (BD Biosciences) was used for cell sorting.

Sample: non-Vgamma9Vdelta2 gamma-delta T cells from the thymus. The sample's cell subset or site label, in plain terms: CD3+gammadeltaTCR+ thymocytes not co-expressing Vgamma9 and Vdelta2. This TCR was sampled from a human fetus. The V and J segments used are TRDV1 and TRDJ3; a confident D gene designation cannot be given. The CDR3 reads as follows: CALGLLDTRQMFF. The nucleotides are TGTGCTCTTGGGTTACTGGACACCCGACAGATGTTTTTC.